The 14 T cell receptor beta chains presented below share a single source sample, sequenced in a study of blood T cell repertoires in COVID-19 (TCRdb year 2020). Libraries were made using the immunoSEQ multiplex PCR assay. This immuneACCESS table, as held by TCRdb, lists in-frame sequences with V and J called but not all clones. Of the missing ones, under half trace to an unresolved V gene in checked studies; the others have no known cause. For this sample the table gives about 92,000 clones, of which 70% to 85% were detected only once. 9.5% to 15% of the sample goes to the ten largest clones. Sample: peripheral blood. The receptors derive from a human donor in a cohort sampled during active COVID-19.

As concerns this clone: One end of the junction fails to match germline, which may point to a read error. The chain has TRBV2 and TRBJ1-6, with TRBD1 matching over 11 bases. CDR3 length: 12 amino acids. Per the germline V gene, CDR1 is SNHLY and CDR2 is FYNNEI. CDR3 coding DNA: TGTGCCAGCAGTGAACAGGCCGGGACAGGGGGCTTT. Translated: CASSEQAGTGGF.

Here the CDR3 reads CATSRGRGRNEQYF. CDR3 coding DNA: TGTGCCACCAGCAGGGGCAGAGGGCGCAACGAGCAGTACTTC. The V gene is TRBV15, the J gene TRBJ2-7; D is perhaps TRBD2 (5 bases). CDR3 length: 14 amino acids. The germline CDR1 and CDR2 sequences are LNHNV and YYDKDF (reference sequence). V was pared by 3 bases and J by 5 bases, with 14 bases between.

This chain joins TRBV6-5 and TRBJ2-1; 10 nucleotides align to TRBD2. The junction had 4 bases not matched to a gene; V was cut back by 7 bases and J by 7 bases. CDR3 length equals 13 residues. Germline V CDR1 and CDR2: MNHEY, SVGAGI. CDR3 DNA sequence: TGTGCCAGCACACTAGCGGGGCTGAATGAGCAGTTCTTC. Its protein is CASTLAGLNEQFF.

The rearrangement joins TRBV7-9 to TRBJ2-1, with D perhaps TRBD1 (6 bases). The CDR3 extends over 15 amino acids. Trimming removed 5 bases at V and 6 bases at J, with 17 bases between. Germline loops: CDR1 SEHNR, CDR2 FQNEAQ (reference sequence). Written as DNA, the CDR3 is TGTGCCAGCAGCCGACTTATATTAGGGGGCAATGAGCAGTTCTTC. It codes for CASSRLILGGNEQFF.

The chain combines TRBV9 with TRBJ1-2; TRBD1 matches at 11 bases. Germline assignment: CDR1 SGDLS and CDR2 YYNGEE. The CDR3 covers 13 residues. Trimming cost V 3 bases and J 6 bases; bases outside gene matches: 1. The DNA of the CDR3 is TGTGCCAGCAGCGGGGACAGGGGGGATGGCTACACCTTC. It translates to CASSGDRGDGYTF.

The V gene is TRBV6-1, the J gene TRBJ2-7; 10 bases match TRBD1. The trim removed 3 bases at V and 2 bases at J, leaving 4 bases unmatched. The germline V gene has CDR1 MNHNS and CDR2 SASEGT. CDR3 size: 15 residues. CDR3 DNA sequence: TGTGCCAGCAGTGAGGACAGGGGGAGGGCCTACGAGCAGTACTTC. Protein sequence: CASSEDRGRAYEQYF.

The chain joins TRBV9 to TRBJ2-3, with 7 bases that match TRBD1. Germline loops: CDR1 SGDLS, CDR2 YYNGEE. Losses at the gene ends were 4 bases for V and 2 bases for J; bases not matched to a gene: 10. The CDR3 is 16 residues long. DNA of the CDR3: TGTGCCAGCAGCCCCTCGGGACAGAGCCACACAGATACGCAGTATTTT. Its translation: CASSPSGQSHTDTQYF.

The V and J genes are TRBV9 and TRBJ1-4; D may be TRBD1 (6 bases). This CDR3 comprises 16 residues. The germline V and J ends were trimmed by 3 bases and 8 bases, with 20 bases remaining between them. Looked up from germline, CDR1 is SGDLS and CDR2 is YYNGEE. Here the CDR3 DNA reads TGTGCCAGCAGCGCCCCAAAGAGGGGGGGGGCGGAAAAACTGTTTTTT. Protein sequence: CASSAPKRGGAEKLFF. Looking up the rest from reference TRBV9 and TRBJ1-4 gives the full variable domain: DSGVTQTPKHLITATGQRVTLRCSPRSGDLSVYWYQQSLDQGLQFLIQYYNGEERAKGNILERFSAQQFPDLHSELNLSSLELGDSALYFCASSAPKRGGAEKLFFGSGTQLSVL.

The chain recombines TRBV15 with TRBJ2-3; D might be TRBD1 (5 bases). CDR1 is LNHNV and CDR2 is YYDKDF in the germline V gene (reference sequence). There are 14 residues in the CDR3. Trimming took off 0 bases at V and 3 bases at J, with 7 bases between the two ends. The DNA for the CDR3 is TGTGCCACCAGCAGAGACCAGGGAACAGATACGCAGTATTTT. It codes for CATSRDQGTDTQYF.

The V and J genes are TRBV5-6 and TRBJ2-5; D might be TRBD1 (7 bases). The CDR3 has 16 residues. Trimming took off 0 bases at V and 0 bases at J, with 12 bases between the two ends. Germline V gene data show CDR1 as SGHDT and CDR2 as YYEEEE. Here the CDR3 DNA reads TGTGCCAGCAGCTTGGACAGGGGACTCAACCAAGAGACCCAGTACTTC. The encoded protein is CASSLDRGLNQETQYF.

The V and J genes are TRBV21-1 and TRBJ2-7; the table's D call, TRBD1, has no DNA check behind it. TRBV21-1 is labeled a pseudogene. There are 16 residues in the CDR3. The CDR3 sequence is CASDNPTQGRGNEQYF. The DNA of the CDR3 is TGTGCCAGCGACAACCCAACACAGGGAAGGGGAAACGAGCAGTACTTC.

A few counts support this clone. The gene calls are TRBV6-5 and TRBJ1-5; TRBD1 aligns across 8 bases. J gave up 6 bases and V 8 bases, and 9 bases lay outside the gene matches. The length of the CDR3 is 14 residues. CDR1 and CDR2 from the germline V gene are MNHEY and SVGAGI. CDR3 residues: CASRGQGAGQPQHF. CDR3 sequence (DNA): TGTGCCAGCCGAGGGCAGGGGGCCGGTCAGCCCCAGCATTTT.

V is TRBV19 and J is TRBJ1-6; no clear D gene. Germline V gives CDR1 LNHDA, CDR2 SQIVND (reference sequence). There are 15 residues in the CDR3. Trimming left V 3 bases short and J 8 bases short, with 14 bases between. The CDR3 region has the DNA TGTGCCAGTAGTATCGGCCGGGAAGGATATTCACCCCTCCACTTT. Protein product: CASSIGREGYSPLHF.

CDR3 sequence (DNA): TGTGCCAGCAGTTCCCGGACTAGCGGCTACGAGCAGTACTTC. Translated: CASSSRTSGYEQYF. This chain links TRBV27 with TRBJ2-7; TRBD2 agrees at 10 bases. V gave up 4 bases and J gave up 3 bases; unmatched junction bases: 3. Germline CDR1 MNHEY, CDR2 SMNVEV (reference sequence). CDR3 size: 14 residues.